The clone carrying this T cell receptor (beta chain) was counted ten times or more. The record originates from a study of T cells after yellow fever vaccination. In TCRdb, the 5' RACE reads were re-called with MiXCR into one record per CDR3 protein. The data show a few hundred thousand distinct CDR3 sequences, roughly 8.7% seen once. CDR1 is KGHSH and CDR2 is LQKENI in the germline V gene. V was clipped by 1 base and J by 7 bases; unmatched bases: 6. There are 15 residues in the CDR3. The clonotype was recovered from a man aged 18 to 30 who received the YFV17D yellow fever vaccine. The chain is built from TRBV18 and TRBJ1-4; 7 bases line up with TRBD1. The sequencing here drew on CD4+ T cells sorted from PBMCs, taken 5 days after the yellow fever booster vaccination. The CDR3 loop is CASSPLEGALEKLFF. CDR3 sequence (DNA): TGTGCCAGCTCACCACTCGAGGGGGCGCTTGAAAAACTGTTTTTT. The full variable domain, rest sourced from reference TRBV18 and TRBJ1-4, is NAGVMQNPRHLVRRRGQEARLRCSPMKGHSHVYWYRQLPEEGLKFMVYLQKENIIDESGMPKERFSAEFPKEGPSILRIQQVVRGDSAAYFCASSPLEGALEKLFFGSGTQLSVL.